This T cell receptor beta chain was captured by sequencing in a study of post-analysis software for immune sequencing data (dated by TCRdb to 2014 to 2015). In the study overall: The recorded disease courses included relapsing-remitting, secondary progressive and progressive-relapsing multiple sclerosis, and some patients had no subtype annotation. The patient repertoires were compared against some twelve previously published healthy control repertoires obtained from donors aged about 6 to 27 years. A subset of samples was prepared in parallel using single-end sample barcoding, then pooled and co-amplified after Illumina adapter ligation.

Library creation used PCR. Sequencing was carried out with an Illumina HiSeq 2500. Unique molecular identifiers were incorporated into TCR beta cDNA libraries to reduce PCR and sequencing biases. Roughly 0.5 million cDNA molecules were obtained per 1 to 10 million input T cells, so each molecule approximated one T cell. The patient libraries were prepared and sequenced using the same protocol as the earlier healthy control dataset. Samples belonging to the same batch were prepared together, multiplexed and sequenced on a shared HiSeq lane. The authors' analysis ran thus. MIGEC handled the raw barcoded reads, throwing out single-read molecular identifier groups before consensus assembly and CDR3 extraction. VDJtools was used for post-analysis of the clonotype tables, with diversity normalized by down-sampling every dataset to the smallest sample size. Repertoire overlap clustering matched CDR3 amino acid but not nucleotide sequences to correct batch-related cross-sample contamination. TCRdb cleaned the public reads at Q25 with fastp, built clones with MiXCR and kept in-frame beta chains. Rows merge per CDR3 protein into single entries with the most common DNA and genes. None of the V and J calls come from the authors' own analysis; TCRdb made them. Within this sample are about 540,000 distinct CDR3 sequences, with 34% of them counted one time only. The top ten clonotypes cover about 5.6% of the sample.

Overall study results and their limits: The multiple sclerosis patient group was slightly younger than the control group. Direct clustering with F measure revealed strong co-clustering of samples prepared in the same batch, which led to a batch-effect correction. Multiple sclerosis patients had significantly lower normalized Chao1 diversity than controls, a result that suggests substantial peripheral T-cell clonal expansion.

In regard to this clonotype: The antigen it recognizes is unknown. It has no much larger one-base neighbor in the sample; base qualities were not kept.

To demonstrate the VDJtools post-analysis software, the study profiled TCR beta repertoires from the peripheral blood of under 15 young patients with multiple sclerosis. Multiple sclerosis patients were children and adolescents aged about 6 to 16 years. The TCR sequence derives from a girl aged 2 to 17 with multiple sclerosis. Material: blood.

The DNA is as follows: TGTGCCAGCAGCTCCGCACCCTACAATGAGCAGTTCTTC. It encodes CASSSAPYNEQFF. Recombination connected TRBV7-2 to TRBJ2-1; the D segment cannot be called with confidence. The V and J ends are trimmed by 4 bases and 2 bases, leaving 6 bases between them. The CDR3, cysteine through phenylalanine, is 13 amino acids long. The sequence is cut down to CDR3 DNA, 39 bases in frame from base 1. Looking up the germline V gene yields CDR1 SGHTA and CDR2 FQGNSA. The variable domain in full, with residues beyond the CDR3 obtained from the reference TRBV7-2 and TRBJ2-1 genes, is GAGVSQSPSNKVTEKGKDVELRCDPISGHTALYWYRQSLGQGLEFLIYFQGNSAPDKSGLPSDRFSAERTGGSVSTLTIQRTQQEDSAVYLCASSSAPYNEQFFGPGTRLTVL.